This T cell receptor (beta chain) comes out of a study of OX40 agonist ivuxolimab in advanced cancers. Whole-study context: Dose-escalation patients were diagnosed with hepatocellular carcinoma, melanoma, renal cell cancer or head and neck cancer. The eligibility criteria allowed prior anti-PD-1, anti-PD-L1 or anti-CTLA-4 therapy, and 30% to 45% had some.

Findings and caveats of the study: Antigen specificity of clonally expanded peripheral T cells was not established.

On this clone itself: Its specificity is not known.

The CDR3 loop spans 14 amino acids. In germline, CDR1 is MRHNA, CDR2 SNTAGT. After removal of 4 bases from V and 4 bases from J, the junction contained 6 bases not matched to a gene. The timepoints at which blood was sampled were baseline, cycle 4 day 1, and cycle 7 day 1. The data were produced by immunoSEQ multiplex PCR, yet TCRdb's version contains in-frame clones alone and is incomplete. Of about 82,000 clones in the sample, more than 70% were seen once. The source is an adult with an advanced solid tumor such as melanoma, head and neck, liver or kidney cancer. The sequences come from CD4+ or CD8+ T cells sorted from blood, collected in a trial of the OX40 agonist ivuxolimab. V usage is TRBV6-4 and J usage is TRBJ1-2; TRBD1 aligns across 7 bases. DNA for the CDR3: TGTGCCAGCAGTGTCGACAGGGAGGGCTATGGCTACACCTTC. It is translated as CASSVDREGYGYTF.